This TCR beta chain was recovered during a study of shared clonotypes between healthy human individuals. Study-wide results and caveats: The generation probabilities recorded for non-shared clonotypes fell below those of clonotypes shared by all four donors. Incomplete sequencing of sorted subsets was indicated by rarefaction despite large depth.

On this clone: The antigen remains unidentified.

The authors divided CD4+ cells into CD45RA+ naive and CD45RA-negative memory subsets. Trimming cost V 6 bases and J 1 base, with 7 bases left between them. The V gene's germline CDR1 is MNHEY and CDR2 SMNVEV (reference sequence). The CDR3 spans 13 residues. Under the authors' procedure: Quality scores were absent from the junction-only immunoSEQ sequences, so filtering differed. Here immunoSEQ multiplex PCR was the method, and the copy in TCRdb shows in-frame clones only, minus some. The V and J calls and clone size come from that table; D and trimming were worked out from the DNA. This sample has more than 400,000 clones, with 90% to 97% found just once.

The clonotype comes from a woman in her thirties in good health. The specimen was naive CD4+ T cells sorted from blood. Subset in this sample: CD45RA+ positively selected. V is TRBV27 and J is TRBJ1-5, with TRBD1 as a possible D gene (5 bases). The CDR3 bases are TGTGCCAGCAGGAGACAGAGCAATCAGCCCCAGCATTTT. The encoded protein is CASRRQSNQPQHF.